Shown below are 26 T cell receptor beta chains from a single sample sequenced in a study of CD8+CD57+ T cells in acquired aplastic anemia. Patients chosen for sequencing had shown CD8+CD57+ cell expansion by flow cytometry. The use of genomic DNA as template underpinned the TCR beta VDJ and CDR3 profiling. TCRdb re-called the reads with MiXCR, one entry per CDR3 protein. Seen here are 150,000 to 200,000 distinct CDR3 sequences, about 50% observed once, and the top ten hold roughly 29%. What was sequenced was sorted CD4+, CD8+, or CD8+CD57+ T cells (not recorded which) from PBMCs. The receptors shown here come from a human donor with aplastic anemia.

Details on this clonotype: Lacking the conserved final phenylalanine or tryptophan, this CDR3 likely reflects a read error. V usage is TRBV3-1 and J usage is TRBJ1-6; D possibly corresponds to TRBD1 (6 bases). The CDR3 has 16 residues. Germline V gene data show CDR1 as LGHDT and CDR2 as YNNKEL (reference sequence). Trimming stripped 0 bases from V and 3 bases from J, with 9 bases between. For the CDR3, the DNA is TGTGCCAGCAGCCAAGATACAGGGCTCTATAATTCACCCCTCCACCTT. Protein product: CASSQDTGLYNSPLHL.

The rearrangement links TRBV29-1 to TRBJ1-1; D not certain. The V and J ends lost 3 bases and 5 bases respectively, with 10 bases between them. The CDR3 is 12 amino acids. CDR1 and CDR2 from the germline V gene are SQVTM and ANQGSEA. In nucleotides, the CDR3 is TGCAGCGTTGATAGGGTGGGAACTGAAGCTTTCTTT. Translated: CSVDRVGTEAFF. The entire variable domain, with the rest obtained from reference TRBV29-1 and TRBJ1-1, is as follows: SAVISQKPSRDICQRGTSLTIQCQVDSQVTMMFWYRQQPGQSLTLIATANQGSEATYESGFVIDKFPISRPNLTFSTLTVSNMSPEDSSIYLCSVDRVGTEAFFGQGTRLTVV.

The chain combines TRBV5-1 with TRBJ2-1; D might be TRBD1 or TRBD2, each matching 5 bases. The CDR3 consists of 16 residues. Germline-derived CDR1 and CDR2 are SGHRS and YFSETQ. V lost 0 bases and J lost 8, with 18 bases in between. The CDR3 protein is CASSLAFGVRGDEQFF. CDR3 in DNA: TGCGCCAGCAGCTTGGCCTTCGGAGTAAGAGGGGATGAGCAGTTCTTC.

V is TRBV11-1 and J is TRBJ1-4, with 7 bases aligning to TRBD1. The germline gives CDR1 SGHAT, CDR2 FQDESV (reference sequence). Trimming cost V 1 base and J 5 bases; bases outside gene matches: 4. This CDR3 has 15 amino acids. This CDR3 reads CASSLDETGNEKLFF. CDR3 DNA: TGTGCCAGCAGCTTAGATGAGACAGGGAATGAAAAACTGTTTTTT.

This clonotype was counted many times. The CDR3 here is CASSAEAGNYGYTF. The CDR3 nucleotides read TGTGCCAGCAGTGCCGAGGCAGGGAACTATGGCTACACCTTC. The chain employs TRBV7-9 and TRBJ1-2; D is possibly TRBD1 (5 bases). Trimming removed 6 bases at V and 2 bases at J, with 13 bases between. Germline CDR1 is SEHNR and CDR2 is FQNEAQ (reference sequence). The CDR3 contains 14 residues.

The rearrangement joins TRBV29-1 to TRBJ2-7; 10 nucleotides match TRBD1. The V gene's germline CDR1 is SQVTM and CDR2 ANQGSEA. V lost 7 bases, J lost 5 bases, and 11 bases stayed unmatched. The CDR3 extends over 14 amino acids. CDR3 bases: TGCAGCGCCCTAACGGGACAGGGGATGCACGAGCAGTACTTC. Translating it yields CSALTGQGMHEQYF.

This clonotype was recorded a few times. The chain employs TRBV25-1 and TRBJ2-7, with a weak D call TRBD1 (6 bases). The V gene's germline CDR1 is MGHDK and CDR2 SYGVNS. The CDR3 has 14 amino acids. V was cut by 1 base and J by 3 bases, with 10 bases left in between. The CDR3 nucleotides read TGTGCCAGCAGTGAATTAAGGGACAACTACGAGCAGTACTTC. It yields the protein CASSELRDNYEQYF.

This clonotype was counted at least ten times. The rearrangement joins TRBV7-9 to TRBJ2-5, with TRBD2 identical over 10 bases. Germline V gene sequence: CDR1 SEHNR, CDR2 FQNEAQ (reference sequence). The trim removed 4 bases at V and 1 base at J, leaving 6 bases unmatched. CDR3 length equals 16 residues. The CDR3 coding sequence is TGTGCCAGCAGCTACCGTCTAGCGGGAGTCCAAGAGACCCAGTACTTC. Its translation: CASSYRLAGVQETQYF.

This clonotype was picked up many times. The chain has TRBV9 and TRBJ1-1, with D unclear. Looked up from germline, CDR1 is SGDLS and CDR2 is YYNGEE. V was clipped by 0 bases and J by 4 bases, with 10 bases between them. The CDR3 sequence is 14 residues long. The CDR3 bases are TGTGCCAGCAGCGTAGAGCCAAGTCCCACTGAAGCTTTCTTT. Translating it yields CASSVEPSPTEAFF.

The table lists this clonotype with many counts. The V gene is TRBV2, the J gene TRBJ1-1; a possible D gene is TRBD1 (6 bases). The CDR3 loop spans 12 amino acids. CDR1 SNHLY and CDR2 FYNNEI come from the germline V gene. V shed 4 bases and J shed 9 bases, with 12 bases lying between them. The CDR3 spells CASSGGQPKAFF. CDR3 bases: TGTGCCAGCAGTGGGGGACAACCGAAAGCTTTCTTT. Looking up the rest from reference TRBV2 and TRBJ1-1 gives the full variable domain: EPEVTQTPSHQVTQMGQEVILRCVPISNHLYFYWYRQILGQKVEFLVSFYNNEISEKSEIFDDQFSVERPDGSNFTLKIRSTKLEDSAMYFCASSGGQPKAFFGQGTRLTVV.

In this sample, this clonotype turned up many times. V is TRBV7-9 and J is TRBJ2-3, with TRBD2 matching over 8 bases. This CDR3 spans 15 amino acids. Germline-derived CDR1 and CDR2 are SEHNR and FQNEAQ (reference sequence). V trimming: 8 bases; J trimming: 6 bases; junction bases outside the gene matches: 13. CDR3 sequence (DNA): TGTGCCAGCCTCATGGGTTCGGGAGGGCCGGATACGCAGTATTTT. This translates into CASLMGSGGPDTQYF.

The V gene is TRBV24-1, the J gene TRBJ2-1; TRBD1 aligns across 9 bases. The V and J ends lost 5 bases and 1 base, in that order; junction bases with no gene match: 5. There are 16 residues in the CDR3. Looked up from germline, CDR1 is KGHDR and CDR2 is SFDVKD. The CDR3 protein is CATSGPGQGSYNEQFF. DNA of the CDR3: TGTGCCACCAGTGGTCCGGGACAGGGTTCCTACAATGAGCAGTTCTTC.

The V and J genes are TRBV7-3 and TRBJ1-2; D is unresolved. The CDR3 runs to 21 residues. Germline CDR1 SGHTA, CDR2 FQGTGA. The V gene lost 3 bases and the J gene lost 2 bases, with 31 bases spanning the gap. CDR3 coding DNA: TGTGCCAGCAGCTTTACCTATTACCCCGACGGGTATTCAGGAATCAACTATGGCTACACCTTC. This translates into CASSFTYYPDGYSGINYGYTF.

This sequence joins TRBV12-3 or TRBV12-4 and TRBJ1-1, with unresolved D. This CDR3 is 11 amino acids long. V was clipped by 4 bases and J by 7 bases, with 7 bases between them. CDR3 sequence: CASSSDLEAFF. In DNA, the CDR3 is TGTGCCAGCAGTTCGGACCTTGAAGCTTTCTTT.

This clonotype has more than one count but fewer than ten. This chain uses TRBV19 with TRBJ1-5; 9 nucleotides match TRBD1. The CDR3 is 13 amino acids. The trim removed 9 bases at V and 5 bases at J, leaving 5 bases unmatched. Germline V gene data show CDR1 as LNHDA and CDR2 as SQIVND (reference sequence). The CDR3 DNA reads as TGTGCCAGCCAACAGGGGGCCCATCAGCCCCAGCATTTT. Residues: CASQQGAHQPQHF.

This sequence joins TRBV24-1 and TRBJ2-4, with 8 positions matching TRBD2. CDR1 and CDR2 (germline): KGHDR, SFDVKD. The CDR3 covers 12 residues. V lost 6 bases, J lost 7 bases, and 1 base stayed unmatched. In DNA, the CDR3 is TGTGCCACCAGTTCGGGGGGGAACATTCAGTACTTC. Translation gives CATSSGGNIQYF.

The chain combines TRBV7-3 with TRBJ1-1, with D possibly TRBD1 on 5 matching bases. This CDR3 comprises 15 residues. The germline V gene encodes CDR1 SGHTA and CDR2 FQGTGA. V was cut by 5 bases and J by 0 bases, with 13 bases left in between. The CDR3 region is CASSAMDNLNTEAFF. The DNA of the CDR3 is TGTGCCAGCAGCGCCATGGACAATTTGAACACTGAAGCTTTCTTT.

This clonotype has at least ten counts. J is TRBJ1-1 and V is TRBV6-6; D remains ambiguous. Germline V CDR1 and CDR2: MNHNY, SVGAGI (reference sequence). The CDR3 has 14 residues. Deletions cut 7 bases from V and 5 bases from J, with 17 bases between. The CDR3 bases are TGTGCCAGCAACCATGTAGGTGTAGGTACTGAAGCTTTCTTT. Amino acids: CASNHVGVGTEAFF.

The rearrangement joins TRBV14 to TRBJ1-2, with 9 bases lining up with TRBD1. From germline, CDR1 is SGHDN and CDR2 FVKESK. V lost 4 bases and J lost 5; bases outside the gene matches: 11. This CDR3 comprises 16 residues. CDR3 loop: CASSLKPTGGDYGYTF. CDR3 sequence (DNA): TGTGCCAGCAGCCTCAAACCTACAGGGGGCGATTATGGCTACACCTTC.

A note on this clonotype: One end of the junction fails to match germline, which may point to a read error. The chain uses TRBV12-3 or TRBV12-4 and TRBJ2-5; D uncertain. CDR3 length: 13 residues. The CDR3 DNA reads as TGTGTCAGCAGCCGAATACCACTTGAGACCCAGTACTTC. Residues: CVSSRIPLETQYF.

In this sample, this clonotype turned up once. V is TRBV20-1 and J is TRBJ2-5; D not resolved. The CDR3 has 11 amino acids. V was clipped by 4 bases and J by 5 bases, with 8 bases between them. Germline CDR1 DFQATT, CDR2 SNEGSKA (reference sequence). The CDR3 sequence: CSATGRETQYF. The CDR3 DNA follows: TGCAGTGCTACTGGACGGGAGACCCAGTACTTC.

This rearrangement joins TRBV25-1 to TRBJ1-1; D gene ambiguous. Germline CDR1 MGHDK, CDR2 SYGVNS. The germline V and J ends were trimmed by 1 base and 3 bases, with 6 bases remaining between them. The CDR3 has 13 residues. CDR3 residues: CASSEFQDTEAFF. The CDR3 nucleotides are TGTGCCAGCAGTGAATTCCAGGACACTGAAGCTTTCTTT. Supplemented by reference TRBV25-1 and TRBJ1-1, the full variable domain reads EADIYQTPRYLVIGTGKKITLECSQTMGHDKMYWYQQDPGMELHLIHYSYGVNSTEKGDLSSESTVSRIRTEHFPLTLESARPSHTSQYLCASSEFQDTEAFFGQGTRLTVV.

This clonotype occurred many times. The J gene is TRBJ1-6, the V gene TRBV6-5, with TRBD1 matching 8 bases. CDR1 MNHEY and CDR2 SVGAGI come from the germline V gene. The trim removed 10 bases at V and 9 bases at J, leaving 5 bases unmatched. This CDR3 region has 12 residues. As DNA, the CDR3 is TGTGCCACCAGACAGGGGAGTTCACCCCTCCACTTT. This codes for CATRQGSSPLHF.

The V call is TRBV11-2, the J call TRBJ1-2; D unclear. Trimming cost V 2 bases and J 3 bases, with 13 bases left between them. CDR3 length: 15 residues. Germline V gene lookup returns CDR1 SGHAT and CDR2 FQNNGV. The CDR3 bases are TGTGCCAGCAGCTTAAATAGTGGGAGCCACTATGGCTACACCTTC. Translation gives CASSLNSGSHYGYTF.

The chain couples TRBV15 to TRBJ2-1; no reliable D call. The germline V gene has CDR1 LNHNV and CDR2 YYDKDF (reference sequence). Trimming cost V 0 bases and J 8 bases, with 8 bases left between them. The CDR3 is made up of 13 amino acids. The CDR3 sequence is CATSREVGYEQFF. CDR3 coding DNA: TGTGCCACCAGCAGAGAAGTGGGGTATGAGCAGTTCTTC.

Ten or more counts support this clonotype. The J gene is TRBJ2-1, the V gene TRBV11-2, with 13 bases that match TRBD2. CDR1 and CDR2 from the germline V gene are SGHAT and FQNNGV. J was trimmed by 4 bases and V by 1 base; bases with no gene match: 4. The length of the CDR3 is 17 residues. The CDR3: CASSLGLAGGVYNEQFF. CDR3 DNA: TGTGCCAGCAGCTTAGGACTAGCGGGAGGAGTATACAATGAGCAGTTCTTC.